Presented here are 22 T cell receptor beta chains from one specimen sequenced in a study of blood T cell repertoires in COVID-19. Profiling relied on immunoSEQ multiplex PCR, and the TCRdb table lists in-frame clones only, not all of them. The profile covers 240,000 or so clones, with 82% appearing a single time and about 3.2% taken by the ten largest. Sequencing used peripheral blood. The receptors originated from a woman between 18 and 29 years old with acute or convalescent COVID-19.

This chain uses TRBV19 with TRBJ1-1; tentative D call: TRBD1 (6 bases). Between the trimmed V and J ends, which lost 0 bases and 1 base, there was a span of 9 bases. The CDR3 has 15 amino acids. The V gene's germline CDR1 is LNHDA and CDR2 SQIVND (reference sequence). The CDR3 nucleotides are TGTGCCAGTAGTATAGAACAGGGCGAGAACACTGAAGCTTTCTTT. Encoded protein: CASSIEQGENTEAFF.

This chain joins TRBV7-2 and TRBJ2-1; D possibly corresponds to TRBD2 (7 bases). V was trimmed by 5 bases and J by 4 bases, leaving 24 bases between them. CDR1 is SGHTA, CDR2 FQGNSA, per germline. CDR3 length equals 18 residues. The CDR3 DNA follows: TGTGCCAGCAGCCCCAGGGGAGGGGTGGAGGGAATGTACAATGAGCAGTTCTTC. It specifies CASSPRGGVEGMYNEQFF.

The CDR3 nucleotides are TGTGCCAGCAGCCAACCTGGACTAGCGGGAAGAGAGACCCAGTACTTC. Amino acid sequence: CASSQPGLAGRETQYF. This rearrangement joins TRBV14 to TRBJ2-5, with 12 bases identical to TRBD2. This CDR3 contains 16 residues. The germline V gene has CDR1 SGHDN and CDR2 FVKESK. V lost 2 bases, J lost 4 bases, and 5 bases stayed unmatched.

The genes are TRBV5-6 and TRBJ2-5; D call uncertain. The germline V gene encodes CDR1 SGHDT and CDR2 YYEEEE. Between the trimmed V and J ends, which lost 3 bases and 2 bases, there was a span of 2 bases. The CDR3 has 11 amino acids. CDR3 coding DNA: TGTGCCAGCAGCTCACAAGAGACCCAGTACTTC. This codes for CASSSQETQYF.

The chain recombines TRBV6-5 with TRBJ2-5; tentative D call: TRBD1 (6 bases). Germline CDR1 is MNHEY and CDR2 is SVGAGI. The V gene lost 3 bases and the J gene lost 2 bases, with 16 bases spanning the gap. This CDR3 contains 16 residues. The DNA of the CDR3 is TGTGCCAGCAGTTATAATGGGGGCCTGTTTCAAGAGACCCAGTACTTC. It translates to CASSYNGGLFQETQYF.

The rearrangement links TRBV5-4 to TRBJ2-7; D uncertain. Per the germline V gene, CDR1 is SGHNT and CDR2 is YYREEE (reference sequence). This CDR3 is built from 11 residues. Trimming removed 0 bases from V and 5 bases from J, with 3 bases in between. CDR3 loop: CASSLDNEQYF. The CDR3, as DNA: TGTGCCAGCAGCTTGGATAACGAGCAGTACTTC. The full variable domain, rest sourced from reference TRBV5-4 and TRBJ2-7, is ETGVTQSPTHLIKTRGQQVTLRCSSQSGHNTVSWYQQALGQGPQFIFQYYREEENGRGNFPPRFSGLQFPNYSSELNVNALELDDSALYLCASSLDNEQYFGPGTRLTVT.

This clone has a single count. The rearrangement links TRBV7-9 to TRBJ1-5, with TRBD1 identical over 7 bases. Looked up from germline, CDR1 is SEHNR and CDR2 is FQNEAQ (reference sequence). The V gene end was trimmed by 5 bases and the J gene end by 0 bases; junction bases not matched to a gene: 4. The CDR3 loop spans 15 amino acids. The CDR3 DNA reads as TGTGCCAGCAGCCCGACAGGGTATAGCAATCAGCCCCAGCATTTT. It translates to CASSPTGYSNQPQHF.

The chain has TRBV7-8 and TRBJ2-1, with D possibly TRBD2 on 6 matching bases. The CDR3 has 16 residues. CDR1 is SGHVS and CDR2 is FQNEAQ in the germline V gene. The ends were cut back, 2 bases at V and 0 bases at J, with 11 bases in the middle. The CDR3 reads CASSLSLRGSYNEQFF. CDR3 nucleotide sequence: TGTGCCAGCAGCTTAAGTCTGCGGGGCTCCTACAATGAGCAGTTCTTC.

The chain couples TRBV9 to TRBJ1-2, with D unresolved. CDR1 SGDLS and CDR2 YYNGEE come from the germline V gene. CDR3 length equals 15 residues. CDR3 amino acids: CSVDKKLLAGYGYTF. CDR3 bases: TGTAGTGTCGACAAAAAACTCCTAGCTGGCTATGGCTACACCTTC.

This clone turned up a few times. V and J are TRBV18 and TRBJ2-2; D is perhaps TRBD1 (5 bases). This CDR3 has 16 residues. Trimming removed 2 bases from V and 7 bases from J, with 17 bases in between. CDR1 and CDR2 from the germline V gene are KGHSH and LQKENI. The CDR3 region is CASSPATILGVGELFF. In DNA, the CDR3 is TGTGCCAGCTCACCAGCCACGATCCTAGGGGTCGGGGAGCTGTTTTTT.

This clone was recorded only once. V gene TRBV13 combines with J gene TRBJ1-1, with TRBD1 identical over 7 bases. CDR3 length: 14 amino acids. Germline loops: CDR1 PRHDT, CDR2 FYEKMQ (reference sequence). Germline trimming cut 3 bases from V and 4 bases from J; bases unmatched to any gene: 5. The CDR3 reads CASSFRTGPTEAFF. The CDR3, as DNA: TGTGCCAGCAGCTTCCGGACAGGACCCACTGAAGCTTTCTTT. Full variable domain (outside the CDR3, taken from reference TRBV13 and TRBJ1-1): AAGVIQSPRHLIKEKRETATLKCYPIPRHDTVYWYQQGPGQDPQFLISFYEKMQSDKGSIPDRFSAQQFSDYHSELNMSSLELGDSALYFCASSFRTGPTEAFFGQGTRLTVV.

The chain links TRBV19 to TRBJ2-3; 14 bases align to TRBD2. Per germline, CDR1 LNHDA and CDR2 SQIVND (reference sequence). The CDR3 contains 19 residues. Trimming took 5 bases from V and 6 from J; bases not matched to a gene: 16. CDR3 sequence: CASSPSTLGLAGVSDTQYF. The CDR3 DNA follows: TGTGCCAGTAGTCCCTCAACCCTGGGACTAGCGGGAGTGTCTGATACGCAGTATTTT. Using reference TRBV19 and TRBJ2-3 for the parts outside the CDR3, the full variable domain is DGGITQSPKYLFRKEGQNVTLSCEQNLNHDAMYWYRQDPGQGLRLIYYSQIVNDFQKGDIAEGYSVSREKKESFPLTVTSAQKNPTAFYLCASSPSTLGLAGVSDTQYFGPGTRLTVL.

The CDR3 here is CATSDDGTANYGYTF. In DNA form, the CDR3 reads TGTGCCACCAGTGATGACGGGACAGCTAACTATGGCTACACCTTC. V usage is TRBV24-1 and J usage is TRBJ1-2; 7 nucleotides agree with TRBD1. Germline V gene data show CDR1 as KGHDR and CDR2 as SFDVKD. V was pared by 3 bases and J by 0 bases, with 3 bases of the junction left unmatched. The CDR3 runs 15 residues.

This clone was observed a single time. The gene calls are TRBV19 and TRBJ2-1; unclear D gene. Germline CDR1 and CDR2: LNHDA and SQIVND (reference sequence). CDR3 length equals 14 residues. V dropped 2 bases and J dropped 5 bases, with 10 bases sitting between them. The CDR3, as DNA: TGTGCCAGTAGTATAAGATCCAGCGACAATGAGCAGTTCTTC. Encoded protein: CASSIRSSDNEQFF.

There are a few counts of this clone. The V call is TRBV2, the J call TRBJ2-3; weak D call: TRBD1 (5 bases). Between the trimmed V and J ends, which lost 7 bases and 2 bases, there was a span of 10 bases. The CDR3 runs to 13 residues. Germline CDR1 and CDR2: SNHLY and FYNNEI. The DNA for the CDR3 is TGTGCCAGCATCAGGGATTACACAGATACGCAGTATTTT. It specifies CASIRDYTDTQYF.

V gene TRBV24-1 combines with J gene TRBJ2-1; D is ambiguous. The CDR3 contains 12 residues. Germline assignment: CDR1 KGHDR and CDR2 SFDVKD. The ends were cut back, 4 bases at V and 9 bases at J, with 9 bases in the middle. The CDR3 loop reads CATSDPDFEQFF. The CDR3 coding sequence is TGTGCCACCAGTGACCCAGATTTTGAGCAGTTCTTC.

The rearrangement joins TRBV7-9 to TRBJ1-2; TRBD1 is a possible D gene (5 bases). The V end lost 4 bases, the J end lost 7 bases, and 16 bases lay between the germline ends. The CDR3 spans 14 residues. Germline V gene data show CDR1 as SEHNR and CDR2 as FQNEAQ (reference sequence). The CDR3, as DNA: TGTGCCAGCAGCTCGTCATCGGGGGAGGTTGGCTACACCTTC. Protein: CASSSSSGEVGYTF.

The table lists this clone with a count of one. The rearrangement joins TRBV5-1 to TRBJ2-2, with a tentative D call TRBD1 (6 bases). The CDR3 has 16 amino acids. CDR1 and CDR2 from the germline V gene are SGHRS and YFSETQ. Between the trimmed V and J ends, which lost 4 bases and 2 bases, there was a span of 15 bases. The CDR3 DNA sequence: TGCGCCAGCAGCCCGGATGGGGGCGGCAACACCGGGGAGCTGTTTTTT. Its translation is CASSPDGGGNTGELFF.

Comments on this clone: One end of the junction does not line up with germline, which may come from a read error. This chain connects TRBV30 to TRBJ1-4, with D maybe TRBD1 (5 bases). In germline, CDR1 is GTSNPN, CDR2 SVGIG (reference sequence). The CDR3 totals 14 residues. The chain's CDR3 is CAWSDLGTTEKLFF. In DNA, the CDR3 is TGTGCCTGGAGTGATCTAGGGACTACTGAAAAACTGTTTTTT.

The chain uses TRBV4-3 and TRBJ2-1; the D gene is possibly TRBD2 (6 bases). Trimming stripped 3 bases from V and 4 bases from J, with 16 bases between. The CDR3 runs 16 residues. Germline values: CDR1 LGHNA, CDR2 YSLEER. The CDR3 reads CASSQLPNREYNEQFF. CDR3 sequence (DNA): TGCGCCAGCAGCCAGCTGCCGAATCGGGAGTACAATGAGCAGTTCTTC.

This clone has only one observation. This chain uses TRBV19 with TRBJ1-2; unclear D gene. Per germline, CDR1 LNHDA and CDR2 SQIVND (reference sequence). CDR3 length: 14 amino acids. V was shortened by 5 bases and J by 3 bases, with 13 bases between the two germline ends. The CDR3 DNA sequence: TGTGCCAGTAGTGACGGAGGAGCGGACTATGGCTACACCTTC. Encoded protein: CASSDGGADYGYTF.

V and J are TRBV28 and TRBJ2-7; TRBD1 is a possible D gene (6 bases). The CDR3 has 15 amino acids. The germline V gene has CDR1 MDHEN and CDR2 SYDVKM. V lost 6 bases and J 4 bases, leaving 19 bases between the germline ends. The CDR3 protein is CASSPRQGSWYEQYF. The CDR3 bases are TGTGCCAGCAGCCCCCGGCAGGGGAGTTGGTACGAGCAGTACTTC.